Each of the 32 T cell receptor beta chains below was sequenced from the same sample in a study of T-cell reconstitution after alpha-beta-depleted transplantation in children. Preparation of the TCRbeta library was carried out with unique molecular identifiers. TCRdb re-called the PCR reads through MiXCR, storing one row per CDR3 protein. The data contain approximately 80,000 distinct CDR3 sequences, 13% to 15% of them singletons. This specimen was PBMCs, mostly from graft donor cells, taken 180 days after TCRalphabeta/CD19-depleted stem cell transplant. All receptors come from a male patient aged 2 to 10 who had a stem cell transplant for acute lymphoblastic leukemia, so the T cells may come from the graft donor.

Comments on this clonotype: This sequence may be a read error, since a much larger clone differs from it by one base. In nucleotides, the CDR3 is TGCAGTGCTAGCCCCCCCTGGGGCACGGAGACCCAGTACTTC. This codes for CSASPPWGTETQYF. V and J are TRBV20-1 and TRBJ2-5; perhaps TRBD1 as D (5 bases). This CDR3 contains 14 residues. Deletions cut 3 bases from V and 5 bases from J, with 16 bases between. Germline-derived CDR1 and CDR2 are DFQATT and SNEGSKA (reference sequence).

This clonotype was counted between two and nine times. The rearrangement links TRBV7-7 to TRBJ2-2; D remains ambiguous. V was shortened by 0 bases and J by 6 bases, with 5 bases between the two germline ends. Germline V gene lookup returns CDR1 SSHAT and CDR2 FNYEAQ (reference sequence). CDR3 length: 13 residues. CDR3 nucleotide sequence: TGTGCCAGCAGCTTAGCAGGAGCCGGGGAGCTGTTTTTT. Translation: CASSLAGAGELFF.

The genes are TRBV19 and TRBJ2-1; 8 bases are shared with TRBD2. Germline CDR1 is LNHDA and CDR2 is SQIVND (reference sequence). J lost 10 bases, V lost 6 bases, and 11 bases had no gene match. The CDR3 sequence is 14 residues long. CDR3 in amino acids: CASRGLAGHQEQFF. As DNA, the CDR3 is TGTGCCAGTAGGGGGCTAGCGGGCCACCAGGAGCAGTTCTTC.

This clonotype was seen only a few times. J is TRBJ1-5 and V is TRBV7-6; possible D gene TRBD1, 6 bases. Germline CDR1 is SGHVS and CDR2 is FNYEAQ. The CDR3 spans 13 residues. Trimming stripped 10 bases from V and 2 bases from J, with 12 bases between. CDR3 bases: TGTGCCATTCTACAGGGAGGCAATCAGCCCCAGCATTTT. It yields the protein CAILQGGNQPQHF.

The gene calls are TRBV7-7 and TRBJ2-2; D gene ambiguous. The CDR3 is made up of 14 amino acids. Trimming took 6 bases from V and 8 from J, leaving 16 bases between them. CDR1 is SSHAT and CDR2 is FNYEAQ in the germline V gene (reference sequence). The CDR3 sequence is CASSSEGVVGELFF. The CDR3 DNA follows: TGTGCCAGCAGTTCTGAAGGCGTGGTGGGGGAGCTGTTTTTT.

This clonotype has more than one count but fewer than ten. The chain joins TRBV9 to TRBJ2-2; D gene ambiguous. The V end lost 6 bases, the J end lost 8 bases, and 8 bases lay between the germline ends. CDR1 is SGDLS, CDR2 YYNGEE, per germline. The CDR3 is 11 residues long. DNA of the CDR3: TGTGCCAGCACCCTAACTGGGGAGCTGTTTTTT. It encodes CASTLTGELFF.

The chain links TRBV28 to TRBJ2-2; D unresolved. Germline-derived CDR1 and CDR2 are MDHEN and SYDVKM. The CDR3 totals 16 residues. V lost 8 bases, J lost 6 bases, and 22 bases lay in between. The CDR3 region is CASRPQTLPLPGELFF. The CDR3 DNA sequence: TGTGCCAGCCGGCCCCAAACTCTACCCCTTCCCGGGGAGCTGTTTTTT.

This clonotype turned up a few times. This sequence joins TRBV27 and TRBJ1-1; perhaps TRBD1 as D (5 bases). Germline V lookup: CDR1 MNHEY, CDR2 SMNVEV (reference sequence). The CDR3 totals 14 residues. V lost 4 bases and J lost 5, with 14 bases in between. The CDR3 nucleotides are TGTGCCAGCAGTTCAGCAGGGTCGGCTACTGAAGCTTTCTTT. It codes for CASSSAGSATEAFF.

The CDR3 region is CASSLETTGDTQYF. CDR3 sequence (DNA): TGCGCCAGCAGCTTGGAGACTACTGGAGATACGCAGTATTTT. V and J are TRBV5-1 and TRBJ2-3; D may be TRBD2 (5 bases). Trimming removed 0 bases at V and 5 bases at J, with 10 bases between. This CDR3 spans 14 amino acids. CDR1 and CDR2 from the germline V gene are SGHRS and YFSETQ.

This clonotype was detected only a few times. V usage is TRBV20-1 and J usage is TRBJ2-2; 8 bases are shared with TRBD1. The CDR3 sequence is 15 residues long. From germline, CDR1 is DFQATT and CDR2 SNEGSKA (reference sequence). With 3 bases clipped from V and 3 bases from J, the junction kept 6 bases outside the gene matches. CDR3 region: CSARGWTGHTGELFF. CDR3 nucleotides: TGCAGTGCTAGGGGATGGACAGGGCACACCGGGGAGCTGTTTTTT.

The J gene is TRBJ2-7, the V gene TRBV6-2 or TRBV6-3, with a weak D call TRBD2 (5 bases). This CDR3 spans 12 amino acids. CDR1 MNHEY and CDR2 SVGEGT come from the germline V gene. V lost 8 bases to trimming and J lost 3 bases, with 11 bases between them. The DNA for the CDR3 is TGTGCCAGCGGGAGAAATCTCTACGAGCAGTACTTC. Amino acid sequence: CASGRNLYEQYF.

A few counts support this clonotype. The chain has TRBV7-8 and TRBJ1-1; D possibly corresponds to TRBD1 (5 bases). V lost 5 bases to trimming and J lost 0 bases, with 19 bases between them. The CDR3 has 17 amino acids. The germline gives CDR1 SGHVS, CDR2 FQNEAQ. CDR3 loop: CASSPPKGREVNTEAFF. The CDR3 nucleotides read TGTGCCAGCAGCCCTCCCAAGGGCAGGGAGGTGAACACTGAAGCTTTCTTT.

This clonotype was counted at least ten times. The chain joins TRBV20-1 to TRBJ1-5; D possibly corresponds to TRBD1 (5 bases). The V end was cut by 6 bases, the J end by 3 bases, with 15 bases between. Germline CDR1 DFQATT, CDR2 SNEGSKA (reference sequence). This CDR3 has 14 amino acids. CDR3 residues: CSARRGLSNQPQHF. The DNA for the CDR3 is TGCAGTGCGAGGAGGGGACTGTCCAATCAGCCCCAGCATTTT.

The chain carries TRBV7-9 and TRBJ2-2; D is perhaps TRBD2 (6 bases). Trimming left V 5 bases short and J 6 bases short, with 16 bases between. The germline V gene has CDR1 SEHNR and CDR2 FQNEAQ (reference sequence). The CDR3 spans 15 residues. The CDR3 nucleotides read TGTGCCAGCAGCCCCAGAAGGGGACTCCCCGGGGAGCTGTTTTTT. Amino acid sequence: CASSPRRGLPGELFF.

This chain joins TRBV20-1 and TRBJ2-5; D is perhaps TRBD2 (5 bases). V was pared by 6 bases and J by 2 bases, with 13 bases between. CDR1 DFQATT and CDR2 SNEGSKA come from the germline V gene (reference sequence). The CDR3 sequence is 13 residues long. The CDR3 is CSALEGAQETQYF. CDR3 sequence (DNA): TGCAGTGCGTTAGAGGGAGCACAAGAGACCCAGTACTTC.

V and J are TRBV3-1 and TRBJ1-5; D is uncertain. The V end lost 5 bases, the J end lost 4 bases, and 12 bases lay between the germline ends. The CDR3 has 14 amino acids. CDR1 and CDR2 (germline): LGHDT, YNNKEL (reference sequence). CDR3 protein: CASSERWGNQPQHF. CDR3 nucleotide sequence: TGTGCCAGCAGCGAAAGGTGGGGTAATCAGCCCCAGCATTTT.

This sequence joins TRBV20-1 and TRBJ2-5, with 11 positions matching TRBD1. The germline V gene has CDR1 DFQATT and CDR2 SNEGSKA (reference sequence). The junction had 5 bases not matched to a gene; V was cut back by 4 bases and J by 4 bases. CDR3 size: 14 residues. This CDR3 is CSATTDRGRETQYF. The CDR3 DNA follows: TGCAGTGCTACGACGGACAGGGGGCGAGAGACCCAGTACTTC.

This clonotype was seen only once. The gene calls are TRBV20-1 and TRBJ1-5; no clear D. Trimming took off 3 bases at V and 5 bases at J, with 11 bases between the two ends. The germline CDR1 and CDR2 sequences are DFQATT and SNEGSKA (reference sequence). This CDR3 has 13 amino acids. CDR3 nucleotide sequence: TGCAGTGCTAGGCGGGAGGACTATCAGCCCCAGCATTTT. As protein: CSARREDYQPQHF.

This chain connects TRBV6-5 to TRBJ2-1; 9 bases match TRBD1. Germline CDR1 reads MNHEY; CDR2 reads SVGAGI. The length of the CDR3 is 17 residues. With V trimmed by 5 bases and J by 0 bases, 8 bases remained unmatched. CDR3 sequence reads: CASSRPGTGISYNEQFF. In DNA form, the CDR3 reads TGTGCCAGCAGTCGTCCCGGGACAGGGATCTCCTACAATGAGCAGTTCTTC.

This clonotype showed up just once. The V and J genes are TRBV29-1 and TRBJ1-1; D is uncertain. CDR1 is SQVTM, CDR2 ANQGSEA, per germline. This CDR3 has 12 residues. Trimming left V 0 bases short and J 7 bases short, with 9 bases between. The CDR3 loop reads CSVEEGEDEAFF. The DNA of the CDR3 is TGCAGCGTTGAAGAGGGAGAAGATGAAGCTTTCTTT.

This clonotype showed up just a few times. The gene calls are TRBV19 and TRBJ2-1; D unclear. Looked up from germline, CDR1 is LNHDA and CDR2 is SQIVND (reference sequence). The CDR3 has 15 residues. V was cut by 3 bases and J by 6 bases, with 15 bases left in between. The CDR3 spells CASSMVPNESNEQFF. CDR3 nucleotides: TGTGCCAGTAGTATGGTACCAAACGAAAGCAATGAGCAGTTCTTC.

This clonotype showed up many times. The rearrangement links TRBV12-3 or TRBV12-4 to TRBJ2-7; possibly TRBD2 for D (6 bases). Trimming removed 3 bases from V and 3 bases from J, with 12 bases in between. This CDR3 comprises 14 residues. The DNA of the CDR3 is TGTGCCAGCAGTTTCGGGGGAAAGGGCTACGAGCAGTACTTC. Protein sequence: CASSFGGKGYEQYF.

This clonotype was detected many times. The J gene is TRBJ2-3, the V gene TRBV5-1, with D unclear. V lost 3 bases, J lost 2 bases, and 10 bases lay in between. This CDR3 region has 14 residues. Germline CDR1 SGHRS, CDR2 YFSETQ. CDR3 sequence (DNA): TGCGCCAGCAGCTCCTACGACCCCACAGATACGCAGTATTTT. It translates to CASSSYDPTDTQYF. The variable domain in full, with the rest retrieved from reference TRBV5-1 and TRBJ2-3, is KAGVTQTPRYLIKTRGQQVTLSCSPISGHRSVSWYQQTPGQGLQFLFEYFSETQRNKGNFPGRFSGRQFSNSRSEMNVSTLELGDSALYLCASSSYDPTDTQYFGPGTRLTVL.

This chain links TRBV6-5 with TRBJ2-6; D not resolved. Trimming stripped 2 bases from V and 1 base from J, with 6 bases between. CDR1 is MNHEY, CDR2 SVGAGI, per germline. This CDR3 is 15 amino acids long. CDR3 residues: CASSYTGSGANVLTF. CDR3 in DNA: TGTGCCAGCAGTTACACCGGGTCTGGGGCCAACGTCCTGACTTTC.

This clonotype was detected only a few times. The chain links TRBV7-2 to TRBJ2-7, with 12 nucleotides matching TRBD2. CDR3 length: 18 amino acids. With V trimmed by 0 bases and J by 5 bases, 11 bases remained unmatched. Germline values: CDR1 SGHTA, CDR2 FQGNSA. CDR3 in DNA: TGTGCCAGCAGCTTAGCCGGGACTAGCGGGTCCGGAAGGCACGAGCAGTACTTC. Encoded protein: CASSLAGTSGSGRHEQYF. The variable domain in full, completed from reference TRBV7-2 and TRBJ2-7, reads GAGVSQSPSNKVTEKGKDVELRCDPISGHTALYWYRQSLGQGLEFLIYFQGNSAPDKSGLPSDRFSAERTGGSVSTLTIQRTQQEDSAVYLCASSLAGTSGSGRHEQYFGPGTRLTVT.

This clonotype has only a few counts. V usage is TRBV12-3 or TRBV12-4 and J usage is TRBJ2-5; the match to TRBD1 covers 7 bases. The junction had 8 bases not matched to a gene; V was cut back by 5 bases and J by 5 bases. This CDR3 has 14 residues. CDR3: CASSLKGARETQYF. The CDR3 DNA reads as TGTGCCAGCAGTCTTAAGGGGGCGCGGGAGACCCAGTACTTC.

This clonotype was seen only a few times. The chain carries TRBV10-3 and TRBJ2-7; 9 bases agree with TRBD2. The CDR3 is made up of 16 amino acids. Germline CDR1 reads ENHRY; CDR2 reads SYGVKD. The ends lost 10 bases at V and 2 bases at J; junction bases unmatched: 15. In DNA form, the CDR3 reads TGTGCCACCGACGCTGACTTAGCGGGAGCTCCCTACGAGCAGTACTTC. Its translation: CATDADLAGAPYEQYF.

The chain is built from TRBV10-3 and TRBJ1-1; D might be TRBD1 (5 bases). The CDR3 contains 14 residues. The germline gives CDR1 ENHRY, CDR2 SYGVKD. V lost 6 bases to trimming and J lost 5 bases, with 16 bases between them. The CDR3 reads CAISERPGKTEAFF. The DNA for the CDR3 is TGTGCCATCAGCGAAAGGCCAGGGAAGACTGAAGCTTTCTTT.

About this clonotype: A junction end diverges from the germline sequence, so it may reflect a read error. The chain employs TRBV27 and TRBJ2-3, with 11 bases that match TRBD1. The germline gives CDR1 MNHEY, CDR2 SMNVEV (reference sequence). The CDR3 is 17 amino acids. The CDR3 here is CARSFAPPGQGADTQYF. The CDR3 nucleotides are TGTGCCCGCAGTTTCGCCCCCCCGGGACAGGGGGCAGATACGCAGTATTTT.

The chain recombines TRBV27 with TRBJ1-2; 8 bases fit TRBD1. The germline V gene has CDR1 MNHEY and CDR2 SMNVEV (reference sequence). The ends lost 5 bases at V and 6 bases at J; junction bases unmatched: 5. There are 13 residues in the CDR3. The CDR3 DNA is TGTGCCAGCAGTCCCCAGGGGGCGAATGGCTACACCTTC. It encodes CASSPQGANGYTF.

In its sample, this clonotype was seen once. V gene TRBV7-3 combines with J gene TRBJ2-2; 8 nucleotides align to TRBD2. Germline CDR1 SGHTA, CDR2 FQGTGA. J lost 1 base, V lost 1 base, and 11 bases had no gene match. This CDR3 comprises 19 residues. CDR3: CASSLRASGFPLNTGELFF. For the CDR3, the DNA is TGTGCCAGCAGCTTAAGGGCTAGCGGGTTCCCACTGAACACCGGGGAGCTGTTTTTT.

There are a few counts of this clonotype. The gene calls are TRBV2 and TRBJ2-1, with a weak D call TRBD1 (5 bases). Trimming left V 3 bases short and J 3 bases short, with 15 bases between. The CDR3 has 16 amino acids. CDR1 SNHLY and CDR2 FYNNEI come from the germline V gene. The CDR3 spells CASSEFRTLVYNEQFF. The CDR3 bases are TGTGCCAGCAGTGAGTTCCGGACATTAGTCTACAATGAGCAGTTCTTC.